The 15 T cell receptor beta chains below were found in one sample sequenced in a study of T cells in localized non-small cell lung cancer. TCRdb's table, derived via immunoSEQ multiplex PCR, lists solely in-frame clones and lacks some. This sample has 35,000 or so clones, with around 88% found just once. The input for sequencing was peripheral blood, taken before any cancer treatment. Every receptor here comes from a woman aged 40 to 75 with stage I lung adenocarcinoma.

This clone turned up a few times. The rearrangement uses TRBV5-4 and TRBJ1-4; TRBD1 aligns across 7 bases. The junction had 9 bases not matched to a gene; V was cut back by 5 bases and J by 5 bases. The CDR3 has 15 amino acids. Germline V lookup: CDR1 SGHNT, CDR2 YYREEE (reference sequence). CDR3 in DNA: TGTGCCAGCAGTAAGAAGGACAGGATGAATGAAAAACTGTTTTTT. Protein: CASSKKDRMNEKLFF.

The V gene is TRBV27, the J gene TRBJ1-5, with 8 bases that match TRBD1. The ends lost 4 bases at V and 2 bases at J; junction bases unmatched: 4. Per the germline V gene, CDR1 is MNHEY and CDR2 is SMNVEV (reference sequence). This CDR3 comprises 15 residues. CDR3 sequence (DNA): TGTGCCAGCAGTTCAGGGGGCCAAGGCAATCAGCCCCAGCATTTT. It translates to CASSSGGQGNQPQHF.

The rearrangement joins TRBV6-1 to TRBJ1-2; D is undetermined. Germline CDR1 reads MNHNS; CDR2 reads SASEGT. CDR3 length: 14 residues. The V end lost 7 bases, the J end lost 8 bases, and 20 bases lay between the germline ends. CDR3 amino acids: CASTDGRKVRGYTF. The CDR3 region has the DNA TGTGCCAGCACTGACGGACGGAAAGTGAGAGGCTACACCTTC.

This chain uses TRBV5-4 with TRBJ2-2; the D gene is possibly TRBD1 (5 bases). Germline-derived CDR1 and CDR2 are SGHNT and YYREEE (reference sequence). The CDR3 loop spans 17 amino acids. The V end lost 0 bases, the J end lost 2 bases, and 14 bases lay between the germline ends. CDR3 protein: CASSLAPGNLNTGELFF. Written as DNA, the CDR3 is TGTGCCAGCAGCTTGGCCCCAGGGAACTTAAACACCGGGGAGCTGTTTTTT.

The sample holds one count of this clone. The CDR3 region is CASSLTPSGQGDGTLHF. The CDR3 DNA reads as TGTGCCAGCAGCTTAACCCCGTCAGGACAGGGGGATGGTACCCTCCACTTT. The rearrangement uses TRBV9 and TRBJ1-6, with TRBD1 identical over 10 bases. Germline V gene sequence: CDR1 SGDLS, CDR2 YYNGEE. Trimming at V came to 4 bases and at J to 14 bases, leaving 18 bases not matched to a gene. There are 17 residues in the CDR3. Variable domain in full (rest from reference TRBV9 and TRBJ1-6): DSGVTQTPKHLITATGQRVTLRCSPRSGDLSVYWYQQSLDQGLQFLIQYYNGEERAKGNILERFSAQQFPDLHSELNLSSLELGDSALYFCASSLTPSGQGDGTLHFGNGTRLTVT.

The V call is TRBV5-1, the J call TRBJ1-2; possible D gene TRBD1, 5 bases. V was trimmed by 0 bases and J by 8 bases, leaving 14 bases between them. The length of the CDR3 is 14 residues. The germline gives CDR1 SGHRS, CDR2 YFSETQ. CDR3 sequence (DNA): TGCGCCAGCAGCTTGGTAGGGGAGCTCTACGGCTACACCTTC. As protein: CASSLVGELYGYTF.

This CDR3 is CASSVQGTGELFF. For the CDR3, the DNA is TGCGCCAGCAGCGTCCAGGGTACCGGGGAGCTGTTTTTT. The chain is built from TRBV5-1 and TRBJ2-2; tentatively, D is TRBD1 (5 bases). The CDR3 is 13 amino acids. Trimming shortened V by 4 bases and J by 5 bases, and 9 bases separated the two germline ends. CDR1 and CDR2 from the germline V gene are SGHRS and YFSETQ.

The chain carries TRBV11-3 and TRBJ2-3; 10 positions match TRBD2. The CDR3 loop spans 15 amino acids. Germline trimming cut 5 bases from V and 1 base from J; bases unmatched to any gene: 3. Germline CDR1 is SGHNT and CDR2 is YENEEA. CDR3 bases: TGTGCCAGCAGCCTTCTAGCGGGGGGCACAGATACGCAGTATTTT. Translation gives CASSLLAGGTDTQYF.

J is TRBJ1-1 and V is TRBV7-9; 9 positions match TRBD1. CDR1 is SEHNR and CDR2 is FQNEAQ in the germline V gene (reference sequence). The CDR3 runs to 13 residues. With 5 bases clipped from V and 7 bases from J, the junction kept 5 bases outside the gene matches. The CDR3 bases are TGTGCCAGCAGCATAGGGACAGGGATTGAAGCTTTCTTT. Encoded protein: CASSIGTGIEAFF.

This chain links TRBV19 with TRBJ2-1; 8 positions agree with TRBD1. The germline CDR1 and CDR2 sequences are LNHDA and SQIVND (reference sequence). CDR3 length: 13 amino acids. Unmatched junction bases numbered 3, after V lost 3 bases and J lost 8 bases. The CDR3 region is CASSIGQGYEQFF. In DNA form, the CDR3 reads TGTGCCAGTAGTATCGGACAGGGCTATGAGCAGTTCTTC.

This chain uses TRBV5-1 with TRBJ2-3; TRBD2 matches 8 bases. Germline loops: CDR1 SGHRS, CDR2 YFSETQ. The junction had 7 bases not matched to a gene; V was cut back by 4 bases and J by 3 bases. There are 15 residues in the CDR3. The CDR3 sequence: CASSPSSGRTDTQYF. In nucleotides, the CDR3 is TGCGCCAGCAGCCCTTCGAGCGGGAGAACAGATACGCAGTATTTT.

The chain carries TRBV18 and TRBJ2-2; D perhaps matches TRBD1 (6 bases). This CDR3 comprises 18 residues. V was trimmed by 1 base and J by 5 bases, leaving 20 bases between them. Germline values: CDR1 KGHSH, CDR2 LQKENI. CDR3 coding DNA: TGTGCCAGCTCACCACGGATTCAAAGGACAGTTTTTACCGGGGAGCTGTTTTTT. This codes for CASSPRIQRTVFTGELFF. Looking up the rest from reference TRBV18 and TRBJ2-2 gives the full variable domain: NAGVMQNPRHLVRRRGQEARLRCSPMKGHSHVYWYRQLPEEGLKFMVYLQKENIIDESGMPKERFSAEFPKEGPSILRIQQVVRGDSAAYFCASSPRIQRTVFTGELFFGEGSRLTVL.

The CDR3 sequence is CASSFPSPGFTTDTQYF. The CDR3 bases are TGCGCCAGCAGCTTCCCCTCGCCGGGATTTACGACAGATACGCAGTATTTT. The V gene is TRBV5-1, the J gene TRBJ2-3, with a weak D call TRBD2 (5 bases). V was pared by 2 bases and J by 3 bases, with 19 bases between. CDR3 size: 17 residues. The germline V gene has CDR1 SGHRS and CDR2 YFSETQ.

The rearrangement joins TRBV6-1 to TRBJ2-2; 8 positions agree with TRBD1. The CDR3 covers 15 residues. Germline V gene data show CDR1 as MNHNS and CDR2 as SASEGT. Losses at the gene ends were 5 bases for V and 5 bases for J; bases not matched to a gene: 7. This CDR3 is CASSRRTGTTGELFF. The CDR3 DNA reads as TGTGCCAGCAGTCGGAGGACAGGGACGACCGGGGAGCTGTTTTTT.

The J gene is TRBJ2-5, the V gene TRBV18, with D perhaps assigned TRBD1 or TRBD2 (5 bases each). The CDR3 consists of 17 residues. Germline lookup yields CDR1 KGHSH and CDR2 LQKENI. With 6 bases removed from V and 7 bases from J, the gap between germline ends came to 27 bases. In DNA form, the CDR3 reads TGTGCCAGCTCCCCTCCGGGACCCGCGTCGAGTTTGGGGACCCAGTACTTC. This gives the protein CASSPPGPASSLGTQYF.